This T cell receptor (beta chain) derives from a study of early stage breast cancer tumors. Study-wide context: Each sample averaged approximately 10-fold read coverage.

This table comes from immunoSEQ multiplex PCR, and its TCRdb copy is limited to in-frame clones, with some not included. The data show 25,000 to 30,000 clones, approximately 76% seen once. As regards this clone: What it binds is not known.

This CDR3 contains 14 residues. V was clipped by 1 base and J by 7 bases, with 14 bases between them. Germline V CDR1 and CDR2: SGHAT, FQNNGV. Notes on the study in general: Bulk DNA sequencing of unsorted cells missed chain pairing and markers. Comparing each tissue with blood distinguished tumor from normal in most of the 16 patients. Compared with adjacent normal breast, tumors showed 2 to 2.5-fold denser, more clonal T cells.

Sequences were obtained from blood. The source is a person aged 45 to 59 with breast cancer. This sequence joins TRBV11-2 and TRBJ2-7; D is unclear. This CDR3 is CASSLGKISGEQYF. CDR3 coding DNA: TGTGCCAGCAGCTTAGGGAAGATCTCCGGTGAGCAGTACTTC.